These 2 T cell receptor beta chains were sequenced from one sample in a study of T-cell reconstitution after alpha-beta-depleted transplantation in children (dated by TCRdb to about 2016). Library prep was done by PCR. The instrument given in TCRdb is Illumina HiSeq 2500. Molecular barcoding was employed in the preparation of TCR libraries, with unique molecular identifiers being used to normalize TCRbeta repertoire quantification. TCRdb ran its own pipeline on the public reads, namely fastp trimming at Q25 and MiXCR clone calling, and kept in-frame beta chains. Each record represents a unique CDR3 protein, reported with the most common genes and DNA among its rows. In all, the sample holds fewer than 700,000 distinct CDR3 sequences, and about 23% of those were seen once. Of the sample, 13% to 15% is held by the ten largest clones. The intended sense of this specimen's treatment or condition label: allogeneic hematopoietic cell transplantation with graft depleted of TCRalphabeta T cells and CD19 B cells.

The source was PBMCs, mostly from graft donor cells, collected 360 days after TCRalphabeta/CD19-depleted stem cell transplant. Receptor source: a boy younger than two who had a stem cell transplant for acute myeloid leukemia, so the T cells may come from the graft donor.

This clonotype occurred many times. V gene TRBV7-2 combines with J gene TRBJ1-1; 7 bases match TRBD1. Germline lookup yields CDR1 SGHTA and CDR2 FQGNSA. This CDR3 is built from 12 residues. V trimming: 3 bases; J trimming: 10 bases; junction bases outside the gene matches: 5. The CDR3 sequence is CASSLNRGGAFF. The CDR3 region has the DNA TGTGCCAGCAGCTTGAACAGGGGCGGAGCTTTCTTT.

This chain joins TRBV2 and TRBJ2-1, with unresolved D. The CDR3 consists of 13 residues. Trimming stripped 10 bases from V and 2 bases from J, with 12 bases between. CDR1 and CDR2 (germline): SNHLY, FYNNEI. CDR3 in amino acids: CATQSTTYNEQFF. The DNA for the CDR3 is TGTGCCACCCAATCGACGACCTACAATGAGCAGTTCTTC.